One sample yielded the 7 T cell receptor beta chains listed below, sequenced in a study of cytomegalovirus exposure and HLA in healthy donors. PCR primers comprised 60 Vbeta and 13 Jbeta primers. Repertoires were generated with immunoSEQ multiplex PCR, while TCRdb's copy carries only in-frame clones and drops some. The data hold 110,000 or so clones, with 73% observed a single time. Material for sequencing was PBMCs. The source of these receptors is a man in his forties in good health and CMV-seronegative.

The CDR3 spells CASSERTGGGPRHEQYF. The CDR3 DNA is TGCGCCAGCAGTGAGCGGACAGGGGGAGGGCCCCGACACGAGCAGTACTTC. The rearrangement uses TRBV10-2 and TRBJ2-7, with 10 bases identical to TRBD1. V shed 2 bases, J shed 5 bases, and the junction held 12 bases outside the gene matches. The germline gives CDR1 WSHSY, CDR2 SAAADI. CDR3 length: 17 amino acids.

The rearrangement links TRBV18 to TRBJ2-7, with TRBD1 identical over 10 bases. After removal of 4 bases from V and 0 bases from J, the junction contained 6 bases not matched to a gene. Germline V gene lookup returns CDR1 KGHSH and CDR2 LQKENI. CDR3 length equals 16 residues. The CDR3 sequence is CASSLTTGGSSYEQYF. CDR3 coding DNA: TGTGCCAGCTCACTAACGACAGGGGGCAGCTCCTACGAGCAGTACTTC.

This clone occurred a few times. The chain links TRBV4-2 to TRBJ2-6; 8 bases map to TRBD1. V shed 2 bases, J shed 4 bases, and the junction held 7 bases outside the gene matches. The length of the CDR3 is 17 residues. CDR1 is LGHNA, CDR2 YNFKEQ, per germline. CDR3 nucleotides: TGTGCCAGCAGCCAATTGACAGGGGTGGAAGGGGCCAACGTCCTGACTTTC. Its translation: CASSQLTGVEGANVLTF.

In DNA, the CDR3 is TGTGCCAGCAGTTACGCGGGGGACTCCTACAATGAGCAGTTCTTC. Protein product: CASSYAGDSYNEQFF. This rearrangement joins TRBV6-5 to TRBJ2-1, with TRBD2 matching over 7 bases. V was clipped by 2 bases and J by 0 bases; unmatched bases: 1. The CDR3 has 15 amino acids. Germline loops: CDR1 MNHEY, CDR2 SVGAGI.

This clone has just a few counts. The J gene is TRBJ2-7, the V gene TRBV5-5; 10 bases align to TRBD1. The V gene's germline CDR1 is SGHKS and CDR2 YYEKEE (reference sequence). J lost 4 bases, V lost 6 bases, and 10 bases had no gene match. The CDR3 length is 15 residues. The CDR3 DNA follows: TGTGCCAGCATGGACCTCGGGACAGGGGTTTACGAGCAGTACTTC. Encoded protein: CASMDLGTGVYEQYF.

CDR3 residues: CASSLRGIGEEQYF. Written as DNA, the CDR3 is TGTGCCAGCAGTTTAAGGGGTATAGGTGAGGAGCAGTACTTC. The rearrangement uses TRBV27 and TRBJ2-7; a weak D match, TRBD1 (5 bases). V gave up 2 bases and J gave up 7 bases, with 15 bases separating them. Germline CDR1 MNHEY, CDR2 SMNVEV (reference sequence). There are 14 residues in the CDR3.

The J gene is TRBJ2-3, the V gene TRBV18, with D perhaps matching TRBD1 (6 bases). The CDR3 covers 16 residues. Germline CDR1 reads KGHSH; CDR2 reads LQKENI. V was shortened by 6 bases and J by 4 bases, with 20 bases between the two germline ends. The CDR3 bases are TGTGCCAGCTCGCCCACAGGGACCCTTGGGGCAGATACGCAGTATTTT. It translates to CASSPTGTLGADTQYF.